This T cell receptor (beta chain) originates from a study of OX40 agonist ivuxolimab in advanced cancers. The CDR3 is 12 amino acids. The germline V gene encodes CDR1 SGHDT and CDR2 YYEEEE. In the case of this clone: A junction boundary mismatches the germline segment, possibly from a read error.

Repertoires were generated with immunoSEQ multiplex PCR, while TCRdb's copy carries only in-frame clones and drops some. The sample has 20,000 or so clones, around 85% seen once. The receptor's source is an adult with an advanced solid tumor such as melanoma, head and neck, liver or kidney cancer. The specimen comprised CD4+ or CD8+ T cells sorted from blood, sampled in a trial of the OX40 agonist ivuxolimab. J is TRBJ2-3 and V is TRBV5-6, with 11 bases identical to TRBD2. CDR3 loop: CASSLGLAGGCF. The CDR3 DNA reads TGTGCCAGCAGCTTGGGTTTAGCGGGAGGGTGTTTT.